Sequencing of this T cell receptor (beta chain) was carried out in a study of OX40 agonist ivuxolimab in advanced cancers. Measured with immunoSEQ multiplex PCR; TCRdb has only the in-frame clones, and not every one. The repertoire holds roughly 56,000 clones, with 80% to 85% as singletons. In regard to this clone: The antigen is not known.

The germline V and J ends were trimmed by 0 bases and 4 bases, with 11 bases remaining between them. This CDR3 is 15 amino acids long. The germline CDR1 and CDR2 sequences are SGHTS and YDEGEE. Overall study findings and caveats: No determination was made of the antigen specificity of the expanded peripheral T cells. Expanded clones tended on average to be more numerous among CD8+ T cells than CD4+.

This sequence joins TRBV5-8 and TRBJ2-1; D possibly matches TRBD1 or TRBD2 (5 bases each). The specimen was CD4+ or CD8+ T cells sorted from blood, collected in a trial of the OX40 agonist ivuxolimab. This TCR was recovered from an adult with an advanced solid tumor such as melanoma, head and neck, liver or kidney cancer. CDR3 in DNA: TGTGCCAGCAGCTTGGACGGGGCAGGTTACAATGAGCAGTTCTTC. Protein sequence: CASSLDGAGYNEQFF. The variable domain in full, completed from reference TRBV5-8 and TRBJ2-1, reads EAGVTQSPTHLIKTRGQQATLRCSPISGHTSVYWYQQALGLGLQFLLWYDEGEERNRGNFPPRFSGRQFPNYSSELNVNALELEDSALYLCASSLDGAGYNEQFFGPGTRLTVL.